The 5 T cell receptor beta chains in this list originate from one sample, sequenced in a study of blood T cells in healthy people across ages. Using a J-beta primer mix together with a sample-barcoded 5' primer, a second PCR was run for about 7 to 12 cycles. Using its own MiXCR run on the 5' RACE reads, TCRdb lists one record per CDR3 protein. Of about 730,000 distinct CDR3 sequences in the sample, around 46% were seen once. The specimen sequenced was blood. All receptors derive from a woman aged 60-75 years in good health.

The table lists this clonotype with a few counts. In DNA form, the CDR3 reads TGCAGTGCTAGTGATTCGGGTGCCCAGGGGAGCTCCTACGAGCAGTACTTC. Its protein is CSASDSGAQGSSYEQYF. The chain uses TRBV20-1 and TRBJ2-7; D possibly corresponds to TRBD1 (6 bases). From germline, CDR1 is DFQATT and CDR2 SNEGSKA (reference sequence). V gave up 3 bases and J gave up 0 bases, with 21 bases separating them. This CDR3 is 17 amino acids long.

This clonotype has at least ten counts. The rearrangement joins TRBV4-2 to TRBJ2-1; 9 bases agree with TRBD2. The CDR3 is made up of 13 amino acids. V shed 0 bases and J 15 bases; nucleotides not matched to a gene: 6. CDR1 and CDR2 (germline): LGHNA, YNFKEQ. The CDR3 sequence: CASSQDLLAGLFF. The DNA for the CDR3 is TGTGCCAGCAGCCAAGATCTGCTAGCGGGACTGTTCTTC.

The genes are TRBV12-3 or TRBV12-4 and TRBJ2-6; TRBD1 agrees at 10 bases. CDR3 length: 18 residues. With V trimmed by 3 bases and J by 2 bases, 7 bases remained unmatched. CDR3 sequence (DNA): TGTGCCAGCAGTTTGGGGGGCGGACAGGGGGCTGGGGCCAACGTCCTGACTTTC. Translation gives CASSLGGGQGAGANVLTF.

This chain links TRBV6-2 or TRBV6-3 with TRBJ2-1; TRBD1 matches at 8 bases. The CDR3 runs 15 residues. V lost 5 bases, J lost 10 bases, and 13 bases stayed unmatched. Germline assignment: CDR1 MNHEY and CDR2 SVGEGT. The CDR3 DNA sequence: TGTGCCAGCAGTCGTGGGACAGGAGTCACCTACGAGCAGTTCTTC. Its translation is CASSRGTGVTYEQFF.

This clonotype occurred a few times. V usage is TRBV28 and J usage is TRBJ2-7; tentatively, D is TRBD1 or TRBD2 (5 bases each). Germline V gene data show CDR1 as MDHEN and CDR2 as SYDVKM. Trimming stripped 6 bases from V and 2 bases from J, with 17 bases between. This CDR3 comprises 15 residues. The CDR3 reads CASRSGAGHTYEQYF. DNA for the CDR3: TGTGCCAGCAGGTCCGGGGCAGGGCATACCTACGAGCAGTACTTC.